The T cell receptor beta chain under discussion was sequenced for a study of vaccination effects on CD4 cells after COVID-19 (dated by TCRdb to between 2021 and 2023). In the study overall: Each participant got two doses of an mRNA SARS-CoV-2 vaccine, either BNT162b2 or mRNA-1273. In both COVID-19 convalescent patients and infection-naive vaccine recipients, the study compared SARS-CoV-2 spike-specific CD4+ TCR repertoires from before mRNA vaccination with those from after it. A total of 10 COVID-19 convalescent patients and several SARS-CoV-2-naive healthy vaccine recipients were included in the full study. Cultures from other donors in the study were sequenced using the Oncomine TCR Beta short-read assay on an Illumina iSeq 100. Broader findings and caveats from the paper: Marked clonal contraction was observed in both infection-induced and vaccine-induced clones at late post-vaccination timepoints, consistent with waning T cell responses. In healthy vaccine recipients, vaccine-induced clones were almost all SARS-CoV-2 mono-reactive, with only 1 of 255 being cross-reactive with common cold coronaviruses. Only a small number of convalescent patients were included, and no early post-infection timepoints were available, which limited the study.

The V end loses 0 bases and the J end loses 3 bases, and a stretch of 12 bases separates them. CDR1 and CDR2, looked up from the germline V gene, are SGDLS and YYNGEE. The cysteine opens and the phenylalanine closes a CDR3 of 15 amino acids. Just CDR3 DNA is preserved here, 45 bases in frame from base 1. On this clone: Its antigen target is currently unknown. Base qualities are not at hand, and no much larger clone is one base apart.

Preparation of the library involved the immunoSEQ multiplex PCR assay. DNA from the CD4+ T cells that had been cultured and isolated underwent TCR beta CDR3 sequencing. The original methods were these. The analysis removed non-productive TCR sequences, trimmed reads to the CDR3 region, and retained only CDR3s that were 7 or more amino acids long. The MANAFEST web app was used to pick out antigen-specific clonotypes by comparing their expansion in peptide wells with that in reference cultures. For clones to be considered positive, expansion at FDR<0.05 versus reference and all other wells, an odds ratio above 5, and a frequency above 0.1% in two replicate wells were required. Cross-reactive clonotypes were defined as significantly expanded in SARS-CoV-2 spike wells and in at least one common cold coronavirus spike condition. Using the stringdist R package, CDR3 similarity was measured by Levenshtein distance, and unrooted trees were constructed with ape in R 3.6.1. TCRdb took over this immuneACCESS table, retaining in-frame rearrangements with V and J assigned. Such tables are incomplete; in checked studies, under half of the missing clones stem from an unresolved V gene, and the remainder is unexplained. D and trimming were read from the DNA, whereas the V and J calls and clone size are those reported in that table. The sample table records about 38,000 clones; about two thirds of these occur just once. Of the sample, under 25% is held by the ten largest clones.

To identify antigen-specific CD4+ T cell clonotypes by their expansion, the ViraFEST assay first stimulated PBMC with viral peptide pools and then applied TCR sequencing. After 10 to 11 days of culture, CD4+ T cells were isolated with the EasySep CD4+ T cell isolation kit. Healthy vaccine recipients had no prior SARS-CoV-2 infection, confirmed by negative nucleocapsid antibodies before and after vaccination. Each well held fewer than 2.5 million PBMC cultured in IMDM containing around 5.1% human AB serum, about 10 IU/ml IL-2 and gentamicin, along with about 9.5 ug/ml peptides. On days 3 and 7, half of the culture medium was replaced with fresh IL-2-containing medium. Each peptide stimulation condition was cultured in triplicate wells unless otherwise noted. Using Ficoll-Paque Plus gradient centrifugation, PBMC were separated from whole blood and then either used fresh or cryopreserved at -140C. The overlapping peptide pools covered the spike proteins of SARS-CoV-2 and of the common cold coronaviruses HCoV-NL63, HCoV-OC43 and HCoV-229E. Genomic DNA was extracted from cultured CD4+ T cells with the QIAamp micro DNA kit.

The sequence derives from a human donor who received a COVID-19 vaccine. The V and J segments used are TRBV9 and TRBJ1-1; the D segment could be TRBD1, given 6 matching bases. Material: CD4+ T cells from PBMCs cultured with SARS-CoV-2 spike peptides, obtained before COVID-19 vaccination. The cell subset or site tag for this specimen amounts to: SARS-CoV-2 spike overlapping peptide pool stimulation. The CDR3 amino acid sequence is: CASSVEIRGDTEAFF. The DNA is as follows: TGTGCCAGCAGCGTAGAGATTAGGGGGGACACTGAAGCTTTCTTT. With the rest looked up from the reference TRBV9 and TRBJ1-1 genes rather than sequenced, the full variable domain is DSGVTQTPKHLITATGQRVTLRCSPRSGDLSVYWYQQSLDQGLQFLIQYYNGEERAKGNILERFSAQQFPDLHSELNLSSLELGDSALYFCASSVEIRGDTEAFFGQGTRLTVV.